These 7 T cell receptor beta chains share one sample of origin, sequenced in a study of T-cell memory formation after mild COVID-19. TCRdb re-derived calls from the 5' RACE reads in MiXCR, one entry per CDR3 protein. The sample consists of about 150,000 distinct CDR3 sequences, roughly 14% of them appearing once. The sample taken for sequencing was PBMCs or a T cell subset sorted from them (not recorded which). Receptor source: an adult woman who had mild COVID-19 (a few samples of this study predate the infection). Cell type and time point are not known.

This clonotype occurred once. CDR3 residues: CASSSQRGTSDTQYF. In DNA, the CDR3 is TGTGCCAGCAGTTCGCAGCGGGGGACCTCAGATACGCAGTATTTT. V is TRBV12-3 or TRBV12-4 and J is TRBJ2-3; 8 nucleotides line up with TRBD2. Trimming took 4 bases from V and 4 from J; bases not matched to a gene: 7. The CDR3 extends over 15 amino acids.

Turning to this clonotype: Sequence at one end of the junction differs from germline and may be a read error. The chain uses TRBV7-9 and TRBJ1-5; the D is unclear. Germline lookup yields CDR1 SEHNR and CDR2 FQNEAQ (reference sequence). The CDR3 consists of 13 residues. CDR3 loop: CASSLNTNRPQHF. DNA of the CDR3: TGTGCCAGCAGCCTGAACACCAATCGGCCCCAGCATTTT.

In this sample, this clonotype turned up a few times. The rearrangement uses TRBV12-3 or TRBV12-4 and TRBJ2-5, with D maybe TRBD2 (5 bases). This CDR3 contains 13 residues. The germline V and J ends were trimmed by 3 bases and 4 bases, with 9 bases remaining between them. The CDR3 loop reads CASSFHGGETQYF. The CDR3 nucleotides read TGTGCCAGCAGTTTCCACGGAGGAGAGACCCAGTACTTC.

This clonotype has a handful of counts. The chain employs TRBV7-9 and TRBJ1-6, with 8 bases aligning to TRBD1. The CDR3 has 15 amino acids. The V gene end was trimmed by 0 bases and the J gene end by 8 bases; junction bases not matched to a gene: 3. The V gene's germline CDR1 is SEHNR and CDR2 FQNEAQ (reference sequence). CDR3 amino acids: CASSLARTGYSPLHF. The CDR3 region has the DNA TGTGCCAGCAGCTTAGCTAGGACAGGGTATTCACCCCTCCACTTT.

This clonotype was observed a handful of times. The chain joins TRBV2 to TRBJ2-7, with D possibly being TRBD2 (5 bases). Germline-derived CDR1 and CDR2 are SNHLY and FYNNEI. This CDR3 has 12 amino acids. Trimming shortened V by 8 bases and J by 2 bases, and 10 bases separated the two germline ends. CDR3 sequence: CASEAGTYEQYF. The CDR3 DNA follows: TGTGCCAGCGAGGCGGGTACCTACGAGCAGTACTTC.

This clonotype was counted between two and nine times. V and J are TRBV7-8 and TRBJ2-3; TRBD2 agrees at 7 bases. Germline V lookup: CDR1 SGHVS, CDR2 FQNEAQ. Trimming at V came to 4 bases and at J to 3 bases, leaving 7 bases not matched to a gene. The CDR3 length is 15 residues. CDR3 DNA sequence: TGTGCCAGCAGCTCCGGCGGGAGTAGGACAGATACGCAGTATTTT. The encoded protein is CASSSGGSRTDTQYF.

The J gene is TRBJ2-3, the V gene TRBV9; the D is unclear. The CDR3 has 14 residues. V dropped 4 bases and J dropped 6 bases, with 15 bases sitting between them. Per the germline V gene, CDR1 is SGDLS and CDR2 is YYNGEE. The CDR3 DNA reads as TGTGCCAGCAGCTTCCCGGGTAATATTGATACGCAGTATTTT. It translates to CASSFPGNIDTQYF.